The rows below give T cell receptor beta chains drawn from one sample of a study of circulating and synovial CD4+ cells in juvenile arthritis. Clones were read by immunoSEQ multiplex PCR, and TCRdb kept only the in-frame ones, dropping some. The top ten clones hold 0.15% to 0.2% of a sample with tens of thousands of clones, roughly 95% of them seen once. The sequenced material came from CD4+ T cells from blood. The receptors originated from a human donor with juvenile idiopathic arthritis. Both conserved end residues are part of each CDR3. A D gene is named only where the DNA matches it firmly. The size field is filled for only some rows; it gives once, few, many or a size class.

d_call: NA
cdr3_length: 12
clone_size: NA
j_call: TRBJ2-1
v_call: TRBV6-5
cdr3_aa: CASRETGNEQFF
cdr3_nt: TGTGCCAGCAGGGAAACGGGCAATGAGCAGTTCTTC

d_call: TRBD1
cdr3_length: 14
clone_size: NA
j_call: TRBJ1-5
v_call: TRBV28
cdr3_aa: CASSWTGNNQPQHF
cdr3_nt: TGTGCCAGCAGTTGGACAGGGAATAATCAGCCCCAGCATTTT

d_call: NA
cdr3_length: 17
clone_size: NA
j_call: TRBJ2-5
v_call: TRBV5-5
cdr3_aa: CASSPQPQNPPGETQYF
cdr3_nt: TGTGCCAGCAGCCCACAACCTCAAAACCCCCCAGGAGAGACCCAGTACTTC

d_call: TRBD2
cdr3_length: 13
clone_size: NA
j_call: TRBJ2-1
v_call: TRBV5-4
cdr3_aa: CASTRLAGGEQFF
cdr3_nt: TGTGCCAGCACCCGGTTAGCGGGAGGTGAGCAGTTCTTC

d_call: NA
cdr3_length: 14
clone_size: NA
j_call: TRBJ1-2
v_call: TRBV19
cdr3_aa: CASSVPETNYGYTF
cdr3_nt: TGTGCCAGTAGTGTCCCCGAGACTAACTATGGCTACACCTTC

d_call: TRBD2
cdr3_length: 16
clone_size: NA
j_call: TRBJ2-7
v_call: TRBV6-5
cdr3_aa: CASSSGTSGRGYEQYF
cdr3_nt: TGTGCCAGCAGTTCCGGTACTAGCGGGAGAGGTTACGAGCAGTACTTC

d_call: NA
cdr3_length: 14
clone_size: NA
j_call: TRBJ2-5
v_call: TRBV28
cdr3_aa: CASLTGQGVETQYF
cdr3_nt: TGTGCCAGCTTAACTGGGCAGGGCGTAGAGACCCAGTACTTC

d_call: NA
cdr3_length: 14
clone_size: NA
j_call: TRBJ2-7
v_call: TRBV10-1
cdr3_aa: CASSEADSPYEQYF
cdr3_nt: TGCGCCAGCAGTGAGGCGGACTCTCCTTACGAGCAGTACTTC

d_call: TRBD2
cdr3_length: 17
clone_size: NA
j_call: TRBJ2-1
v_call: TRBV4-2
cdr3_aa: CASSQDRGTSGMNEQFF
cdr3_nt: TGTGCCAGCAGCCAAGATAGGGGGACTAGCGGGATGAATGAGCAGTTCTTC

d_call: NA
cdr3_length: 15
clone_size: NA
j_call: TRBJ2-3
v_call: TRBV5-1
cdr3_aa: CASSLSGPSTDTQYF
cdr3_nt: TGCGCCAGCAGTTTGAGCGGGCCTAGCACAGATACGCAGTATTTT

d_call: TRBD1
cdr3_length: 17
clone_size: NA
j_call: TRBJ1-6
v_call: TRBV2
cdr3_aa: CASSGTGRSSYNSPLHF
cdr3_nt: TGTGCCAGCAGCGGGACAGGGAGGAGCTCCTATAATTCCCCCCTCCACTTT

d_call: TRBD1
cdr3_length: 16
clone_size: NA
j_call: TRBJ1-2
v_call: TRBV5-4
cdr3_aa: CASSLGTGTGVNGYTF
cdr3_nt: TGTGCCAGCAGCTTGGGTACCGGGACAGGAGTTAATGGCTACACCTTC

d_call: TRBD1
cdr3_length: 15
clone_size: NA
j_call: TRBJ2-7
v_call: TRBV28
cdr3_aa: CASSTRDRGLYEQYF
cdr3_nt: TGTGCCAGCAGTACTCGGGACAGGGGGCTCTACGAGCAGTACTTC

d_call: NA
cdr3_length: 13
clone_size: NA
j_call: TRBJ1-1
v_call: TRBV6-5
cdr3_aa: CASSHQPQEEAFF
cdr3_nt: TGTGCCAGCAGTCACCAACCACAGGAAGAAGCTTTCTTT

d_call: NA
cdr3_length: 13
clone_size: NA
j_call: TRBJ2-1
v_call: TRBV30
cdr3_aa: CAWKGRNYNEQFF
cdr3_nt: TGTGCCTGGAAGGGGCGGAACTACAATGAGCAGTTCTTC

d_call: NA
cdr3_length: 20
clone_size: NA
j_call: TRBJ1-4
v_call: TRBV19
cdr3_aa: CASSTRNTGITKGINEKLFF
cdr3_nt: TGTGCCAGTAGTACGCGAAATACAGGGATCACTAAAGGGATAAATGAAAAACTGTTTTTT

d_call: NA
cdr3_length: 16
clone_size: NA
j_call: TRBJ1-2
v_call: TRBV6-1
cdr3_aa: CASSEAWPWQGYGYTF
cdr3_nt: TGTGCCAGCAGTGAAGCGTGGCCGTGGCAGGGGTATGGCTACACCTTC

d_call: TRBD2
cdr3_length: 18
clone_size: NA
j_call: TRBJ2-7
v_call: TRBV5-1
cdr3_aa: CASLTGTSGGMGSYEQYF
cdr3_nt: TGCGCCAGCCTCACCGGGACTAGCGGGGGGATGGGGTCCTACGAGCAGTACTTC

d_call: NA
cdr3_length: 14
clone_size: NA
j_call: TRBJ2-3
v_call: TRBV7-3
cdr3_aa: CASSSGWGADTQYF
cdr3_nt: TGTGCCAGCAGCTCCGGTTGGGGGGCAGATACGCAGTATTTT

d_call: NA
cdr3_length: 14
clone_size: NA
j_call: TRBJ1-4
v_call: TRBV7-3
cdr3_aa: CASSFGGGDEKLFF
cdr3_nt: TGTGCCAGCAGCTTTGGAGGGGGGGATGAAAAACTGTTTTTT

d_call: NA
cdr3_length: 14
clone_size: once
j_call: TRBJ1-1
v_call: TRBV7-2
cdr3_aa: CASSLASGYTEAFF
cdr3_nt: TGTGCCAGCAGCTTAGCCTCGGGTTACACTGAAGCTTTCTTT

d_call: NA
cdr3_length: 18
clone_size: NA
j_call: TRBJ2-1
v_call: TRBV30
cdr3_aa: CAWSSIRRNFGSYNEQFF
cdr3_nt: TGTGCCTGGAGTAGTATTCGGCGGAACTTTGGCTCCTACAATGAGCAGTTCTTC

d_call: TRBD2
cdr3_length: 17
clone_size: NA
j_call: TRBJ2-3
v_call: TRBV4-3
cdr3_aa: CASSQDAAGIVEDTQYF
cdr3_nt: TGCGCCAGCAGCCAAGATGCAGCGGGGATTGTCGAAGATACGCAGTATTTT

d_call: NA
cdr3_length: 14
clone_size: NA
j_call: TRBJ1-4
v_call: TRBV6-1
cdr3_aa: CASSEGVWSEKLFF
cdr3_nt: TGTGCCAGCAGTGAGGGAGTTTGGAGTGAAAAACTGTTTTTT

d_call: TRBD2
cdr3_length: 15
clone_size: NA
j_call: TRBJ2-5
v_call: TRBV30
cdr3_aa: CAWSVGTSGQETQYF
cdr3_nt: TGTGCCTGGAGTGTAGGGACTAGCGGGCAGGAGACCCAGTACTTC

d_call: NA
cdr3_length: 19
clone_size: once
j_call: TRBJ2-3
v_call: TRBV18
cdr3_aa: CASSLTPFGFGSSTDTQYF
cdr3_nt: TGTGCCAGCTCACTGACCCCTTTCGGGTTCGGTTCTAGCACAGATACGCAGTATTTT

d_call: TRBD2
cdr3_length: 16
clone_size: NA
j_call: TRBJ2-1
v_call: TRBV5-1
cdr3_aa: CASSGRTSGGYNEQFF
cdr3_nt: TGCGCCAGCAGCGGCCGGACTAGCGGGGGGTACAATGAGCAGTTCTTC

d_call: NA
cdr3_length: 13
clone_size: once
j_call: TRBJ2-3
v_call: TRBV9
cdr3_aa: CASSAGDPRSQYF
cdr3_nt: TGTGCCAGCAGCGCCGGGGATCCCCGTTCGCAGTATTTT

d_call: NA
cdr3_length: 15
clone_size: NA
j_call: TRBJ1-1
v_call: TRBV19
cdr3_aa: CASIDVRVRGTEAFF
cdr3_nt: TGTGCCAGTATTGACGTAAGGGTACGGGGCACTGAAGCTTTCTTT

d_call: NA
cdr3_length: 14
clone_size: NA
j_call: TRBJ1-4
v_call: TRBV19
cdr3_aa: CASSQTITNEKLFF
cdr3_nt: TGTGCCAGTAGTCAGACAATCACGAATGAAAAACTGTTTTTT

d_call: TRBD1
cdr3_length: 13
clone_size: few
j_call: TRBJ1-2
v_call: TRBV11-2
cdr3_aa: CASNFRDSHGYTF
cdr3_nt: TGTGCCAGCAACTTCCGGGACAGCCACGGCTACACCTTC

d_call: NA
cdr3_length: 14
clone_size: NA
j_call: TRBJ1-1
v_call: TRBV29-1
cdr3_aa: CSVEAGYLNTEAFF
cdr3_nt: TGCAGCGTTGAGGCAGGGTACTTGAACACTGAAGCTTTCTTT

d_call: NA
cdr3_length: 14
clone_size: NA
j_call: TRBJ2-7
v_call: TRBV6-6
cdr3_aa: CASSYEQWAYEQYF
cdr3_nt: TGTGCCAGCAGTTACGAACAGTGGGCCTACGAGCAGTACTTC

d_call: TRBD1
cdr3_length: 18
clone_size: NA
j_call: TRBJ1-2
v_call: TRBV7-2
cdr3_aa: CASSSSGTGARGSSGYTF
cdr3_nt: TGTGCCAGCAGCTCAAGCGGCACAGGGGCGCGCGGATCGAGTGGCTACACCTTC

d_call: TRBD1
cdr3_length: 17
clone_size: NA
j_call: TRBJ2-7
v_call: TRBV18
cdr3_aa: CASLGIPGPGQVYEQYF
cdr3_nt: TGTGCCAGCTTAGGAATACCTGGTCCGGGACAGGTCTACGAGCAGTACTTC

d_call: NA
cdr3_length: 18
clone_size: NA
j_call: TRBJ2-2
v_call: TRBV11-2
cdr3_aa: CASTPTSPGGQGTGELFF
cdr3_nt: TGTGCCAGCACCCCAACCTCACCCGGGGGGCAGGGCACCGGGGAGCTGTTTTTT

d_call: TRBD2
cdr3_length: 16
clone_size: NA
j_call: TRBJ2-1
v_call: TRBV5-1
cdr3_aa: CASSFGDYRSYNEQFF
cdr3_nt: TGCGCCAGCAGCTTTGGGGACTACCGTTCCTACAATGAGCAGTTCTTC

d_call: NA
cdr3_length: 13
clone_size: few
j_call: TRBJ1-5
v_call: TRBV6-5
cdr3_aa: CASSVDRNQPQHF
cdr3_nt: TGTGCCAGTTCAGTTGATCGCAATCAGCCCCAGCATTTT

d_call: TRBD2
cdr3_length: 16
clone_size: NA
j_call: TRBJ2-1
v_call: TRBV10-3
cdr3_aa: CAISESTSGSWNEQFF
cdr3_nt: TGTGCCATCAGTGAGTCGACTAGCGGGAGTTGGAATGAGCAGTTCTTC

d_call: NA
cdr3_length: 16
clone_size: NA
j_call: TRBJ1-6
v_call: TRBV7-2
cdr3_aa: CASSQQRAGLNSPLHF
cdr3_nt: TGTGCCAGCAGCCAACAAAGGGCAGGACTGAATTCACCCCTCCACTTT

d_call: TRBD1
cdr3_length: 15
clone_size: NA
j_call: TRBJ1-4
v_call: TRBV6-1
cdr3_aa: CASSKGDREVEKLFF
cdr3_nt: TGTGCCAGCAGTAAAGGGGACAGGGAAGTTGAAAAACTGTTTTTT

d_call: NA
cdr3_length: 14
clone_size: NA
j_call: TRBJ1-1
v_call: TRBV27
cdr3_aa: CASSYGRGDTEAFF
cdr3_nt: TGTGCCAGCAGTTACGGGAGGGGGGACACTGAAGCTTTCTTT

d_call: TRBD1
cdr3_length: 15
clone_size: NA
j_call: TRBJ1-2
v_call: TRBV7-2
cdr3_aa: CASSLGPDREYGYTF
cdr3_nt: TGTGCCAGCAGCTTAGGGCCAGACAGGGAATATGGCTACACCTTC

d_call: NA
cdr3_length: 14
clone_size: NA
j_call: TRBJ1-1
v_call: TRBV7-2
cdr3_aa: CASSVSLQGQGAFF
cdr3_nt: TGTGCCAGCAGCGTATCACTTCAGGGCCAGGGAGCTTTCTTT

d_call: NA
cdr3_length: 12
clone_size: NA
j_call: TRBJ2-7
v_call: TRBV19
cdr3_aa: CASSEQGREQYF
cdr3_nt: TGTGCCAGTAGTGAACAGGGGAGGGAGCAGTACTTC

d_call: NA
cdr3_length: 16
clone_size: few
j_call: TRBJ2-7
v_call: TRBV28
cdr3_aa: CASSLIRGGGSYEQYF
cdr3_nt: TGTGCCAGCAGTTTAATTCGTGGGGGAGGCTCCTACGAGCAGTACTTC

d_call: TRBD1
cdr3_length: 15
clone_size: once
j_call: TRBJ1-5
v_call: TRBV28
cdr3_aa: CASSPQGALNQPQHF
cdr3_nt: TGTGCCAGCAGTCCACAGGGGGCCCTAAATCAGCCCCAGCATTTT

d_call: NA
cdr3_length: 13
clone_size: NA
j_call: TRBJ1-1
v_call: TRBV18
cdr3_aa: CASSGQQNTEAFF
cdr3_nt: TGTGCCAGCTCAGGACAGCAAAACACTGAAGCTTTCTTT

d_call: NA
cdr3_length: 12
clone_size: NA
j_call: TRBJ2-7
v_call: TRBV7-2
cdr3_aa: CASSLDSGRQYF
cdr3_nt: TGTGCCAGCAGCTTAGACAGTGGGAGGCAGTACTTC

d_call: NA
cdr3_length: 15
clone_size: NA
j_call: TRBJ1-2
v_call: TRBV7-2
cdr3_aa: CASSLNNEAPNGYTF
cdr3_nt: TGTGCCAGCAGCTTAAACAATGAGGCTCCAAATGGCTACACCTTC